These 23 T cell receptor beta chains originate from one sample sequenced in a study of radiotherapy plus CTLA-4 blockade in lung cancer. TCRdb's copy holds only in-frame clones and misses some; the assay was immunoSEQ multiplex PCR. This sample has 83,000 or so clones, with roughly four fifths found just once. This material consisted of peripheral blood, taken from a patient treated with radiotherapy plus ipilimumab. The receptors here all came from a human donor with non-small cell lung cancer who had stable disease on radiotherapy plus ipilimumab.

This chain links TRBV9 with TRBJ2-1; TRBD1 agrees at 7 bases. V dropped 3 bases and J dropped 5; count of bases not matched to a gene: 8. The CDR3 totals 15 residues. Germline CDR1 is SGDLS and CDR2 is YYNGEE. CDR3 nucleotides: TGTGCCAGCAGCGGCAGGGGGATAGGAGACAATGAGCAGTTCTTC. Protein product: CASSGRGIGDNEQFF.

The rearrangement uses TRBV1 and TRBJ2-7. TRBV1 is a pseudogene. The CDR3 totals 18 residues. The DNA for the CDR3 is TGCACCAGCAGCCAAGATCTTACTTTGGGGGAACTAGACTACGAGCAGTACTTC. Its translation is CTSSQDLTLGELDYEQYF.

The chain recombines TRBV18 with TRBJ2-7, with no clear D. Deletions cut 4 bases from V and 2 bases from J, with 9 bases between. The CDR3 extends over 13 amino acids. Germline V gene lookup returns CDR1 KGHSH and CDR2 LQKENI. CDR3 sequence: CASSLGPTYEQYF. The CDR3 bases are TGTGCCAGCTCACTCGGCCCGACCTACGAGCAGTACTTC. The whole variable domain, remainder taken from reference TRBV18 and TRBJ2-7, is NAGVMQNPRHLVRRRGQEARLRCSPMKGHSHVYWYRQLPEEGLKFMVYLQKENIIDESGMPKERFSAEFPKEGPSILRIQQVVRGDSAAYFCASSLGPTYEQYFGPGTRLTVT.

The V call is TRBV23-1, the J call TRBJ2-7; D possibly uses TRBD1 or TRBD2 (5 bases each). TRBV23-1 is filed as an ORF, its function uncertain. CDR3 length: 15 residues. With 2 bases removed from V and 5 bases from J, the gap between germline ends came to 16 bases. This CDR3 reads CASSQNRAGRDEQYF. As DNA, the CDR3 is TGCGCCAGCAGTCAAAATCGGGCAGGGCGGGACGAGCAGTACTTC.

This clone was counted between two and nine times. V and J are TRBV27 and TRBJ1-4, with no clear D. Germline CDR1 reads MNHEY; CDR2 reads SMNVEV (reference sequence). The CDR3 is made up of 15 amino acids. V lost 5 bases and J 1 base, leaving 11 bases between the germline ends. The CDR3, as DNA: TGTGCCAGCAGTACCCGGACGGGAACTAATGAAAAACTGTTTTTT. This codes for CASSTRTGTNEKLFF.

The rearrangement uses TRBV9 and TRBJ2-1; possibly TRBD1 for D (6 bases). The CDR3 extends over 14 amino acids. CDR1 and CDR2 from the germline V gene are SGDLS and YYNGEE. V lost 0 bases to trimming and J lost 3 bases, with 7 bases between them. The DNA for the CDR3 is TGTGCCAGCAGCGTAGGACAGGACTACAATGAGCAGTTCTTC. Protein sequence: CASSVGQDYNEQFF.

The V gene is TRBV14, the J gene TRBJ1-4; D is undetermined. The V and J ends lost 0 bases and 0 bases respectively, with 11 bases between them. Germline assignment: CDR1 SGHDN and CDR2 FVKESK. The CDR3 spans 17 residues. CDR3 region: CASSQDWPTATNEKLFF. As DNA, the CDR3 is TGTGCCAGCAGCCAAGATTGGCCAACAGCAACTAATGAAAAACTGTTTTTT.

This clone was detected only once. V is TRBV7-3 and J is TRBJ2-5; D may be TRBD1 or TRBD2 (5 bases each). This CDR3 has 14 amino acids. Deletions cut 5 bases from V and 4 bases from J, with 14 bases between. Germline loops: CDR1 SGHTA, CDR2 FQGTGA. The CDR3 DNA follows: TGTGCCAGCAGCCGGGGTGGGGGAACAGAGACCCAGTACTTC. It specifies CASSRGGGTETQYF. The entire variable domain, with the rest obtained from reference TRBV7-3 and TRBJ2-5, is as follows: GAGVSQTPSNKVTEKGKYVELRCDPISGHTALYWYRQSLGQGPEFLIYFQGTGAADDSGLPNDRFFAVRPEGSVSTLKIQRTERGDSAVYLCASSRGGGTETQYFGPGTRLLVL.

The chain has TRBV30 and TRBJ1-2, with 9 positions matching TRBD1. Germline-derived CDR1 and CDR2 are GTSNPN and SVGIG (reference sequence). V lost 3 bases, J lost 11 bases, and 7 bases stayed unmatched. This CDR3 contains 12 residues. Here the CDR3 DNA reads TGTGCCTGGAGCCGGGACAGGGAGGGATACACCTTC. Its protein is CAWSRDREGYTF.

This rearrangement joins TRBV28 to TRBJ1-2, with 7 bases that match TRBD1. Germline CDR1 is MDHEN and CDR2 is SYDVKM. V dropped 4 bases and J dropped 8; count of bases not matched to a gene: 13. The CDR3 covers 15 residues. DNA for the CDR3: TGTGCCAGCAGTTCCGGGACAGATATACCTTGGGGCTACACCTTC. It is translated as CASSSGTDIPWGYTF.

The genes are TRBV6-5 and TRBJ1-6, with 8 bases fitting TRBD1. CDR1 MNHEY and CDR2 SVGAGI come from the germline V gene. The CDR3 contains 15 residues. The ends lost 6 bases at V and 9 bases at J; junction bases unmatched: 10. CDR3 DNA sequence: TGTGCCAGCAGCTCCGACAGGGGTACAGGTTCACCCCTCCACTTT. Translation gives CASSSDRGTGSPLHF.

The chain recombines TRBV11-2 with TRBJ2-3; 8 nucleotides match TRBD2. With 0 bases clipped from V and 0 bases from J, the junction kept 5 bases outside the gene matches. This CDR3 contains 17 residues. CDR1 is SGHAT, CDR2 FQNNGV, per germline. The CDR3 region is CASSLEAGGPSTDTQYF. In DNA, the CDR3 is TGTGCCAGCAGCTTAGAGGCGGGGGGTCCGAGCACAGATACGCAGTATTTT.

The J gene is TRBJ1-1, the V gene TRBV27, with 7 bases identical to TRBD1. V gave up 6 bases and J gave up 1 base; unmatched junction bases: 5. The CDR3 loop spans 14 amino acids. Germline V lookup: CDR1 MNHEY, CDR2 SMNVEV (reference sequence). The CDR3 DNA sequence: TGTGCCAGCAGCCTCCGGGACAGGAACACTGAAGCTTTCTTT. Encoded protein: CASSLRDRNTEAFF.

This chain joins TRBV10-2 and TRBJ1-1, with D possibly matching TRBD1 (5 bases). The V gene's germline CDR1 is WSHSY and CDR2 SAAADI. V lost 2 bases, J lost 5 bases, and 9 bases lay in between. The length of the CDR3 is 13 residues. The CDR3 sequence is CASSEGGVTEAFF. DNA for the CDR3: TGCGCCAGCAGTGAGGGAGGGGTAACTGAAGCTTTCTTT.

CDR3 bases: TGTGCCAGCAGTGAAGAGGTAGTTACTAACAATGAGCAGTTCTTC. It specifies CASSEEVVTNNEQFF. This chain links TRBV2 with TRBJ2-1; D gene unclear. The V gene lost 1 base and the J gene lost 5 bases, with 12 bases spanning the gap. The germline V gene has CDR1 SNHLY and CDR2 FYNNEI. The CDR3 extends over 15 amino acids. The complete variable domain, with remaining parts taken from reference TRBV2 and TRBJ2-1, reads EPEVTQTPSHQVTQMGQEVILRCVPISNHLYFYWYRQILGQKVEFLVSFYNNEISEKSEIFDDQFSVERPDGSNFTLKIRSTKLEDSAMYFCASSEEVVTNNEQFFGPGTRLTVL.

This chain joins TRBV4-1 and TRBJ1-6; no definite D call. Per the germline V gene, CDR1 is MGHRA and CDR2 is YSYEKL. The ends were cut back, 0 bases at V and 6 bases at J, with 9 bases in the middle. The CDR3 totals 15 residues. CDR3 bases: TGCGCCAGCAGCCAAGACGGAGGTGGTAATTCACCCCTCCACTTT. Protein: CASSQDGGGNSPLHF.

The chain recombines TRBV2 with TRBJ1-6, with TRBD1 matching 7 bases. This CDR3 comprises 15 residues. The ends lost 6 bases at V and 2 bases at J; junction bases unmatched: 4. Germline V CDR1 and CDR2: SNHLY, FYNNEI. The CDR3 coding sequence is TGTGCCAGCAGGCAGGGGGGCGCCTATAATTCACCCCTCCACTTT. It encodes CASRQGGAYNSPLHF.

V and J are TRBV29-1 and TRBJ2-7; perhaps TRBD1 as D (5 bases). Germline V CDR1 and CDR2: SQVTM, ANQGSEA. CDR3 length: 13 amino acids. The V end was cut by 4 bases, the J end by 5 bases, with 15 bases between. Written as DNA, the CDR3 is TGCAGCGTTGCCGTGCAGGGCGTCAACGAGCAGTACTTC. As protein: CSVAVQGVNEQYF.

The CDR3 sequence: CASSLNQGVSVVTKNIQYF. Here the CDR3 DNA reads TGTGCCAGCAGCTTAAATCAGGGCGTTTCGGTGGTAACCAAAAACATTCAGTACTTC. The chain couples TRBV7-3 to TRBJ2-4; perhaps TRBD1 as D (5 bases). Germline CDR1 SGHTA, CDR2 FQGTGA. Trimming cost V 1 base and J 2 bases, with 21 bases left between them. The CDR3 is 19 residues long.

The V and J genes are TRBV6-1 and TRBJ2-1; D gene ambiguous. The ends were cut back, 1 base at V and 3 bases at J, with 13 bases in the middle. There are 16 residues in the CDR3. The germline CDR1 and CDR2 sequences are MNHNS and SASEGT. This chain's CDR3 is CASSEVWEISYNEQFF. CDR3 in DNA: TGTGCCAGCAGTGAAGTTTGGGAAATTAGCTACAATGAGCAGTTCTTC.

This chain uses TRBV11-2 with TRBJ2-2; 9 nucleotides line up with TRBD1. The trim removed 1 base at V and 0 bases at J, leaving 0 bases unmatched. Germline CDR1 reads SGHAT; CDR2 reads FQNNGV. There are 16 residues in the CDR3. The CDR3 reads CASSLGQGANTGELFF. The CDR3 nucleotides read TGTGCCAGCAGCTTAGGACAGGGGGCGAACACCGGGGAGCTGTTTTTT. Together with reference TRBV11-2 and TRBJ2-2, the CDR3 gives the full variable domain: EAGVAQSPRYKIIEKRQSVAFWCNPISGHATLYWYQQILGQGPKLLIQFQNNGVVDDSQLPKDRFSAERLKGVDSTLKIQPAKLEDSAVYLCASSLGQGANTGELFFGEGSRLTVL.

This rearrangement joins TRBV19 to TRBJ2-6; D tentatively fits TRBD1 or TRBD2 (5 bases each). Trimming took off 2 bases at V and 3 bases at J, with 20 bases between the two ends. The CDR3 extends over 19 amino acids. Germline V CDR1 and CDR2: LNHDA, SQIVND (reference sequence). The CDR3 is CASSITRDLSLGGANVLTF. The CDR3 bases are TGTGCCAGTAGTATAACCCGGGACCTCTCTTTAGGTGGGGCCAACGTCCTGACTTTC.

V usage is TRBV19 and J usage is TRBJ1-4; 9 bases line up with TRBD1. The V gene end was trimmed by 6 bases and the J gene end by 8 bases; junction bases not matched to a gene: 7. This CDR3 has 14 residues. The germline CDR1 and CDR2 sequences are LNHDA and SQIVND (reference sequence). Here the CDR3 reads CASRMGQGLEKLFF. Here the CDR3 DNA reads TGTGCCAGTAGGATGGGACAGGGTCTCGAAAAACTGTTTTTT.